This T cell receptor (beta chain) was retrieved from a study of blood T cell repertoires in COVID-19. Participants came from about 24 US areas, aged roughly 18 to 95 years. Cohort allocation depended upon clinical history that participants reported. Someone with COVID-19 had been met by exposed participants within 2 weeks before study entry. This clone was recorded once. V lost 2 bases and J lost 1, with 9 bases in between. Per germline, CDR1 SGHRS and CDR2 YFSETQ. The CDR3 runs to 14 residues. Using immunoSEQ multiplex PCR, the repertoire was profiled, and TCRdb retains in-frame clones only, with some absent. The table has roughly 190,000 clones, around 83% seen once.

Material: PBMCs or T cells enriched from blood (not recorded which). This TCR derives from a woman in her 30s who had been exposed to COVID-19. V usage is TRBV5-1 and J usage is TRBJ1-1, with D perhaps matching TRBD1 (5 bases). Written as DNA, the CDR3 is TGCGCCAGCAGCTTCGGACAAACGAACACTGAAGCTTTCTTT. Encoded protein: CASSFGQTNTEAFF.